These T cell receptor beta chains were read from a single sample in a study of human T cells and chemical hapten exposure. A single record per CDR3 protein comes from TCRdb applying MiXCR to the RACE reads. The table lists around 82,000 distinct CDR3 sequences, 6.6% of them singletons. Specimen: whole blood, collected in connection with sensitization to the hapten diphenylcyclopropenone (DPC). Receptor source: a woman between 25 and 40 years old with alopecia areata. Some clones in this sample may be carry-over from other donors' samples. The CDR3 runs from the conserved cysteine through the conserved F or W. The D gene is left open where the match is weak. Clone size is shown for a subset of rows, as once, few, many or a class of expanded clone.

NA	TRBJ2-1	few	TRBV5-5	TGTGCCAGCAGCCCCATGGGGGCGGATGAGCAGTTCTTC	CASSPMGADEQFF
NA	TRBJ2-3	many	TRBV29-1	TGCAGCGGGCAGTATACAGATACGCAGTATTTT	CSGQYTDTQYF
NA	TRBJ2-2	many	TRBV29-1	TGCAGCGTTGATGAAATGAACACCGGGGAGCTGTTTTTT	CSVDEMNTGELFF
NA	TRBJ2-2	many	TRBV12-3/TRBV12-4	TGTGCCAGCAGTCCGCTGGTTGGATACACCGGGGAGCTGTTTTTT	CASSPLVGYTGELFF
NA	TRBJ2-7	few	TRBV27	TGTGCCAGCAACCCTAGTTCGGGAACCTACGAGCAGTACTTC	CASNPSSGTYEQYF
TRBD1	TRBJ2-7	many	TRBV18	TGTGCCAGCTCACCAAACCCCCCGGGACAGGGATACCACGAGCAGTACTTC	CASSPNPPGQGYHEQYF
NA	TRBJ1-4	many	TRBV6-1	TGTGCCAGCAGTGGGACGGATGAAAAACTGTTTTTT	CASSGTDEKLFF
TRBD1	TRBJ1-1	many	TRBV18	TGTGCCAGCTCACGGGGGACAGGGAACACTGAAGCTTTCTTT	CASSRGTGNTEAFF
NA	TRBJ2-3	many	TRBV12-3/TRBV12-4	TGTGCCAGCAGTCCCCGGGACACAGATACGCAGTATTTT	CASSPRDTDTQYF
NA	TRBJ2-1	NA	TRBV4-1	TGCGCCAGCAGCCGCAGCCCAGGGGGGGAGTACAATGAGCAGTTCTTC	CASSRSPGGEYNEQFF
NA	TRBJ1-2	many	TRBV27	TGTGCCAGCAGTTTATCGGCACAGGCTAACTATGGCTACACCTTC	CASSLSAQANYGYTF
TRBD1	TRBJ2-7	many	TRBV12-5	TGTGCTAGTGCAAGGGACAGCCTCTACGAGCAGTACTTC	CASARDSLYEQYF
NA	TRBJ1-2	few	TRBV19	TGTGCCAGTAGTGGGGGTTTTGGCTATGGCTACACCTTC	CASSGGFGYGYTF
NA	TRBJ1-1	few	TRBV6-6	TGTGCCAGCAGCCCCCTATTCTGGTCAAACACTGAAGCTTTCTTT	CASSPLFWSNTEAFF
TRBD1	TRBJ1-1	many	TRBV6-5	TGTGCCAGCAGTTCTTGGACAGGGTACAACACTGAAGCTTTCTTT	CASSSWTGYNTEAFF
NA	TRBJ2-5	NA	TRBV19	TGTGCCAGTAGCTCCGGGGAGACCCAGTACTTC	CASSSGETQYF
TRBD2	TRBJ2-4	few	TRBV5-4	TGTGCCAGCAGCCCAGGAATAGCTAGCGGGGGGATCAACATTCAGTACTTC	CASSPGIASGGINIQYF
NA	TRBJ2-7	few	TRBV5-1	TGCGCCAGCAGCTTACCGGGACGCCACGAGCAGTACTTC	CASSLPGRHEQYF
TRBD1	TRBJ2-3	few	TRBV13	TGTGCCAGCAGCCCGGGGACAGGGCGTGCGGATACGCAGTATTTT	CASSPGTGRADTQYF
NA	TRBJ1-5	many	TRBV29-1	TGCAGCGTTGAAATCGTGGCCGATCAGCCCCAGCATTTT	CSVEIVADQPQHF
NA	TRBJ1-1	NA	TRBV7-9	TGTGCCAGCAGCGTAGGGGGTACTGAAGCTTTCTTT	CASSVGGTEAFF
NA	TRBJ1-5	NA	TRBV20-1	TGCAGTGCTAGAAGGGGGGGGGGCACCAATCAGCCCCAGCATTTT	CSARRGGGTNQPQHF
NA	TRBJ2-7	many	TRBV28	TGTGCCAGCAGAATTAACGGGGGCGAGCAGTACTTC	CASRINGGEQYF
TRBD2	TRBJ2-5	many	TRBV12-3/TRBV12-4	TGTGCCAGCAGCTCCTCTCTAGCGGCCCCACAAGAGACCCAGTACTTC	CASSSSLAAPQETQYF
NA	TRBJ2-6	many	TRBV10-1	TGCGCCGGAAAAGGGACCTTAAGCTCTGGGGCCAACGTCCTGACTTTC	CAGKGTLSSGANVLTF
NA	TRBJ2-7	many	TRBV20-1	TGCAGTGCAGTTACCGGGACGGTCTACGAGCAGTACTTC	CSAVTGTVYEQYF
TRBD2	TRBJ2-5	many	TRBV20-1	TGCAGTGCTAGAGATGGGCTTCTAGCGGGGGGGCGCCGAGAGACCCAGTACTTC	CSARDGLLAGGRRETQYF
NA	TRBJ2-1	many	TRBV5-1	TGCGCCAGCAGCTTGGCCCCGGGCCTGTCCTACAATGAGCAGTTCTTC	CASSLAPGLSYNEQFF
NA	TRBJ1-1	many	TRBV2	TGTGCCAGCAACACTAGGGCCGCGAACACTGAAGCTTTCTTT	CASNTRAANTEAFF
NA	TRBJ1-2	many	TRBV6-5	TGTGCCAGCAGTTTGGGGGGCACGGCTAACTATGGCTACACCTTC	CASSLGGTANYGYTF
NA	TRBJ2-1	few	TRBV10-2	TGCGCCAGCAGCCCCACGGAGAATGAGCAGTTCTTC	CASSPTENEQFF
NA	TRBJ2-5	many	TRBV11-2	TGTGCCAGCACCGGACAGATCCAAGAGACCCAGTACTTC	CASTGQIQETQYF
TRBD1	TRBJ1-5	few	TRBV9	TGTGCCAGCAGCCAGACAGGGGGCAATCAGCCCCAGCATTTT	CASSQTGGNQPQHF
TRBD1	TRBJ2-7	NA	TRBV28	TGTGCCAGTCGGACAGGGGAATCCTACGAGCAGTACTTC	CASRTGESYEQYF
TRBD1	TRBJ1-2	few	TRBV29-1	TGCAGCGCTGTGACAGGGGGTAACTATGGCTACACCTTC	CSAVTGGNYGYTF
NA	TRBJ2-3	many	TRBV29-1	TGCAGCGTTGCAGGGGGGAGAGATACGCAGTATTTT	CSVAGGRDTQYF
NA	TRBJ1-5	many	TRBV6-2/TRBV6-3	TGTGCCAGCAGTTACTTCCAGGTGGGGGGCCATCAGCCCCAGCATTTT	CASSYFQVGGHQPQHF
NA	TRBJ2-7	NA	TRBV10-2	TGCGCCAGCAGTGAGTTATACGGGCACTACGAGCAGTACTTC	CASSELYGHYEQYF
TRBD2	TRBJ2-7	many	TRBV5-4	TGTGCCAGCAGCGTCACGGGGGGGCCAATCTACGAGCAGTACTTC	CASSVTGGPIYEQYF
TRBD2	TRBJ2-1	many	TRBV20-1	TGCAGTGCTAGTGATCTAGCGGGGTCCTACAATGAGCAGTTATTC	CSASDLAGSYNEQLF
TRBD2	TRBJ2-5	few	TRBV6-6	TGTGCCAGCAGTCTAGGACTAGCGGGTCTTGAGACCCAGTACTTC	CASSLGLAGLETQYF
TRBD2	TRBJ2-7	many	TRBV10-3	TGTGCCATCAGCGAACTAGCGGAGAAGTACGAGCAGTACTTC	CAISELAEKYEQYF
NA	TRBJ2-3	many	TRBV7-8	TGTGCCAGCAGCTTGATAGCCTACTCTTCAGATACGCAGTATTTT	CASSLIAYSSDTQYF
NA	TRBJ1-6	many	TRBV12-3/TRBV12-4	TGTGCCAGCAGTTTAGGCCTCGGATATTCACCCCTCCACTTT	CASSLGLGYSPLHF
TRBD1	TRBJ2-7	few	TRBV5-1	TGCGCCAGCAGCCCGTCGGGACAGGGCTTCTACGAGCAGTACTTC	CASSPSGQGFYEQYF
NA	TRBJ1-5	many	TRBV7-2	TGTGCCAGCAGCTTAGAGGGACATCAGCCCCAGCATTTT	CASSLEGHQPQHF